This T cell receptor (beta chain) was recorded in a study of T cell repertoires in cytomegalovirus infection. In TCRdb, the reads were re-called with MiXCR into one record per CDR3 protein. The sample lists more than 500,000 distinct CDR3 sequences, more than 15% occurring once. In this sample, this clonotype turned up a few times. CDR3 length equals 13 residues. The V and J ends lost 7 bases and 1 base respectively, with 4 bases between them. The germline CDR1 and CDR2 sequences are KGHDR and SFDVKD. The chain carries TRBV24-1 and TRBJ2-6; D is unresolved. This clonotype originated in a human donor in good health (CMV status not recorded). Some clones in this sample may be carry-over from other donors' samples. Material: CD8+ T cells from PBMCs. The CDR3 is CATSQSGANVLTF. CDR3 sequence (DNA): TGTGCCACCAGCCAGTCTGGGGCCAACGTCCTGACTTTC.